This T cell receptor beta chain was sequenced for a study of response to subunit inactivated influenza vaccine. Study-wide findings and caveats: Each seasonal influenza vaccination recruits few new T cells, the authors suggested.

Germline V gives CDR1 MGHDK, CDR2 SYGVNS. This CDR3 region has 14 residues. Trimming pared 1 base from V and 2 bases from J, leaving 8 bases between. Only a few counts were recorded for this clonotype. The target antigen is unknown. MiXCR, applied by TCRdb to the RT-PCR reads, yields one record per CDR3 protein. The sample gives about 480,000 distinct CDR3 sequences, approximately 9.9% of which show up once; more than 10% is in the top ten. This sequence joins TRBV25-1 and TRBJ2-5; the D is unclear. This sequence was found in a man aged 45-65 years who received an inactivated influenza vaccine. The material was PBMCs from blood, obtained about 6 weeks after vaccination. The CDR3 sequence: CASSEWRYQETQYF. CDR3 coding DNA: TGTGCCAGCAGTGAATGGCGGTATCAAGAGACCCAGTACTTC.